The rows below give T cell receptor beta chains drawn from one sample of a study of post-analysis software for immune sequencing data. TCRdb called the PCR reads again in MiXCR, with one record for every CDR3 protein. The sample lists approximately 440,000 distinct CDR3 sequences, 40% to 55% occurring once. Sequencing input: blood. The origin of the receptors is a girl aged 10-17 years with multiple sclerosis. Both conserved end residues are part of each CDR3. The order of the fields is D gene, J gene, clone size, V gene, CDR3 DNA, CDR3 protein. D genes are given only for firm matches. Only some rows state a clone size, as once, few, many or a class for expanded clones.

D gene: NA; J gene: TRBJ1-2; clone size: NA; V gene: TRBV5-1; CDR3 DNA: TGCGCCAGCAGCTCGACGGATGGAGCTAACTATGGCTACACCTTC; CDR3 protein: CASSSTDGANYGYTF
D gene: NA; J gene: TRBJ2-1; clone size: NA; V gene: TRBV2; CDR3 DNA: TGTGCCAGCAGTGATCAGAGCTCCCACAATGAGCAGTTCTTC; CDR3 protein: CASSDQSSHNEQFF
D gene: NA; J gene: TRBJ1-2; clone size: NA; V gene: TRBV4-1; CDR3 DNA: TGCGCCAGCAGCCAAGATGGGGCAGGGGAACACTATGGCTACACCTTC; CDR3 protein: CASSQDGAGEHYGYTF
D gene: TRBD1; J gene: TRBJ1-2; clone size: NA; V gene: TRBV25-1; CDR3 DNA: TGTGCTTCAAGGGACAGGGGAGGCTATGGCTACACCTTC; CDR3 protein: CASRDRGGYGYTF
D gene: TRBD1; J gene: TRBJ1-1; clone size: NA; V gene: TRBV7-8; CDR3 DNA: TGTGCCAGCAGCCAGCGGACAGGGGTGGCCCTGAACACTGAAGCTTTCTTT; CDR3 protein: CASSQRTGVALNTEAFF
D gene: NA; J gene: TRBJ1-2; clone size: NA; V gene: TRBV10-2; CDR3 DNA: TGCGCCAGCAGTGAACCAGGCTGGGGAGCTAACTATGGCTACACCTTC; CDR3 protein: CASSEPGWGANYGYTF
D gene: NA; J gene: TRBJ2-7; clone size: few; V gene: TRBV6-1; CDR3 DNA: TGTGCCAGCAGTGAAGCTTGGGGACCCTACGAGCAGTACTTC; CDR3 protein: CASSEAWGPYEQYF
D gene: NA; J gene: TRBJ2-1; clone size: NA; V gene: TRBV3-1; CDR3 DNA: TGTGCCAGCAGCCCAGGGATCAACAATGAGCAGTTCTTC; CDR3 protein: CASSPGINNEQFF
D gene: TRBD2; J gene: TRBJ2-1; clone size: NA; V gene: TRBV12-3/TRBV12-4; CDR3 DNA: TGTGCCAGCACCCTGACTAGCGGCAATGAGCAGTTCTTC; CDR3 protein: CASTLTSGNEQFF
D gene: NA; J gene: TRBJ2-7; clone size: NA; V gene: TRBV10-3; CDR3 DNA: TGTGCCATCAGTGAGTCGGACTTTTGCTACGAGCAGTACTTC; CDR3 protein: CAISESDFCYEQYF
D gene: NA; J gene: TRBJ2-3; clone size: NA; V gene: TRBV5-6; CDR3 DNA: TGTGCCAGCAGCTTGGAATTCACAGATACGCAGTATTTT; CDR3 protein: CASSLEFTDTQYF
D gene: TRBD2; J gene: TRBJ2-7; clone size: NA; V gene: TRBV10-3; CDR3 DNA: TGTGCCATCATGGCGGGAGGGCCGAGCTCCTACGAGCAGTACTTC; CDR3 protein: CAIMAGGPSSYEQYF
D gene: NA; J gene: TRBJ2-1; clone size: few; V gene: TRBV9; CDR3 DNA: TGTGCCAGCAGTAGGCAGGACTACAATGAGCAGTTCTTC; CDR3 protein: CASSRQDYNEQFF
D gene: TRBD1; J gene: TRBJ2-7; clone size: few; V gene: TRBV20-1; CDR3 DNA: TGCAGTGCTAGCCCGACAGGGGATTCCTACGAGCAGTACTTC; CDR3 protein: CSASPTGDSYEQYF
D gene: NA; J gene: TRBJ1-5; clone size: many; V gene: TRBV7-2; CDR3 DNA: TGTGCCAGCAGGCAGGGCAATCAGCCCCAGCATTTT; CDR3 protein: CASRQGNQPQHF
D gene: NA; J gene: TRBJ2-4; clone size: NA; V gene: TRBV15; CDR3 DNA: TGTGCCACCAGCATGGCCCGACAGTTAGGAGGAAACATTCAGTACTTC; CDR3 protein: CATSMARQLGGNIQYF
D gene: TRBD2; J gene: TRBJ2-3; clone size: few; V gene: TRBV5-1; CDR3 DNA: TGCGCCAGCAGCTCGGGACTAGCGGGAGATACAGATACGCAGTATTTT; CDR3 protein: CASSSGLAGDTDTQYF
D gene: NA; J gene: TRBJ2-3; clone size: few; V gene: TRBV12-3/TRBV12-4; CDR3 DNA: TGTGCCAGCAGTTTAGTGGGGCCCACAGATACGCAGTATTTT; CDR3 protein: CASSLVGPTDTQYF
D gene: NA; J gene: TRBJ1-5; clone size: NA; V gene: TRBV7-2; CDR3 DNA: TGTGCCAGCAGCTTGACAGGACTTACGCAGCCCCAGCATTTT; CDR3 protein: CASSLTGLTQPQHF
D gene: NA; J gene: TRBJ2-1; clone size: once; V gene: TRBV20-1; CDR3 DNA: TGCAGTGCTAGCCATAGTACCCTACTACTCAATGAGCAGTTCTTC; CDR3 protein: CSASHSTLLLNEQFF
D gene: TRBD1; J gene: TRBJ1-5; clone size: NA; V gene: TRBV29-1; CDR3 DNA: TGCAGCGTTGCCCGTACAGGGGGCCAAAGCAATCAGCCCCAGCATTTT; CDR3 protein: CSVARTGGQSNQPQHF
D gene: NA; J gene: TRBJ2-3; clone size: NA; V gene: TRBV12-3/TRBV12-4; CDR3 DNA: TGTGCCAGCAGTTTATTCTCCACAGATACGCAGTATTTT; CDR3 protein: CASSLFSTDTQYF
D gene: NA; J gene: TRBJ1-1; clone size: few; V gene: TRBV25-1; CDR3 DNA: TGTGCCAGCAGTGAATTTGGAGGGTCGGGAACTGAAGCTTTCTTT; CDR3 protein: CASSEFGGSGTEAFF
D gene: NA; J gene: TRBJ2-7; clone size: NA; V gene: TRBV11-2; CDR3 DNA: TGTGCCAGCAGCCCGACTAACAGATACGAGCAGTACTTC; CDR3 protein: CASSPTNRYEQYF
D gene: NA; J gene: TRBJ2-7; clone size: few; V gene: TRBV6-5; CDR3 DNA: TGTGCCAGCAGACTAGGGGTCCGCTACGAGCAGTACTTC; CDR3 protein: CASRLGVRYEQYF
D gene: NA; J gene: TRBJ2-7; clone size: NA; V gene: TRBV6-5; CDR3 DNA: TGTGCCAGCAGTTACTCGCAGGGGATAGGGTACGAGCAGTACTTC; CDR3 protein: CASSYSQGIGYEQYF
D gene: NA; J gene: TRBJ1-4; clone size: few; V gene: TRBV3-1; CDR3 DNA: TGTGCCAGCAGCCAAGTGGCGGGCGTAAATGAAAAACTGTTTTTT; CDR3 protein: CASSQVAGVNEKLFF
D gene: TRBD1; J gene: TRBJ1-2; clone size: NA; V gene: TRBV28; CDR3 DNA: TGTGCCAGCACCGGGGGGACAGGGGGTTTGAATGGCTACACCTTC; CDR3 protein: CASTGGTGGLNGYTF
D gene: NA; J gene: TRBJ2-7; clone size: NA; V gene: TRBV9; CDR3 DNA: TGTGCCAGCAGCGTCTCGTGGGCGGGGTCCTACGAGCAGTACTTC; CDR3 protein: CASSVSWAGSYEQYF
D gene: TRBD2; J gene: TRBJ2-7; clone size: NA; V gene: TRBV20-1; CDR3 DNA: TGCAGTGCTAGAGATTTGCGGCGGGAGGGCCCCTACGAGCAGTACTTC; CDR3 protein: CSARDLRREGPYEQYF
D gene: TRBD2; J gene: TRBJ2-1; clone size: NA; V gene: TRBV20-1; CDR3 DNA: TGCAGTGCTAGAGATCTACTAGCGGGAGGTGGGGGGTTCTTC; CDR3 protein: CSARDLLAGGGGFF
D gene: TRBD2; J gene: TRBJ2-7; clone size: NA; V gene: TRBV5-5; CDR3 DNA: TGTGCCAGCAGCTGGCAAGCCGGGACTAGCGACTCCTACGAGCAGTACTTC; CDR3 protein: CASSWQAGTSDSYEQYF
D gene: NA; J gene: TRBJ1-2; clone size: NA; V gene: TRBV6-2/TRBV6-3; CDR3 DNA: TGCGCCAGCAGTAACGGACAGATCTATGGCTACACCTTC; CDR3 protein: CASSNGQIYGYTF
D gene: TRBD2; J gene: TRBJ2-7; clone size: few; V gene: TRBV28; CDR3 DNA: TGTGCCAGCAGTTCCCCGGCTAGCGGGAGCATTGACGAGCAGTACTTC; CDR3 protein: CASSSPASGSIDEQYF
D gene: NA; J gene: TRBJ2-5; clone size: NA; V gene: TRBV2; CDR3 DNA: TGTGCCAGCAAGGTCGAAGCCCTAATAGGGACCCAGTACTTC; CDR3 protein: CASKVEALIGTQYF
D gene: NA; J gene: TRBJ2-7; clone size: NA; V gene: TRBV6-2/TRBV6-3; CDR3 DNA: TGTGCCAGCAGCCACGATTACGAGCAGTACTTC; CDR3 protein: CASSHDYEQYF
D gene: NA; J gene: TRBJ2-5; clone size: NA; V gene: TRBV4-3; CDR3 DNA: TGCGCCAGCAGCCAGGAGAGTTCTGAGACCCAGTACTTC; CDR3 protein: CASSQESSETQYF
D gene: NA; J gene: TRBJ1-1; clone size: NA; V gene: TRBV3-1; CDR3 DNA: TGTGCCAGCAGCGAAGTAACAGCGAACACTGAAGCTTTCTTT; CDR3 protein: CASSEVTANTEAFF
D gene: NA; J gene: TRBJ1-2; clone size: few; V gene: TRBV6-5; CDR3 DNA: TGTGCCAGCAGTTACTCTGACAGAGCTAACTATGGCTACACCTTC; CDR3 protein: CASSYSDRANYGYTF
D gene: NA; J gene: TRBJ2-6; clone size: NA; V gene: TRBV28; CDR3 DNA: TGTGCCAGCAGACCTGTCGTGGGGCTTTTAGGAGGGGCCAACGTCCTGACTTTC; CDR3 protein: CASRPVVGLLGGANVLTF
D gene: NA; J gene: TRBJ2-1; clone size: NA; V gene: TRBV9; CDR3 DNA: TGTGCCAGCAGCGTGGCGGTAAGCTCCTACAATGAGCAGTTCTTC; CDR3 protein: CASSVAVSSYNEQFF
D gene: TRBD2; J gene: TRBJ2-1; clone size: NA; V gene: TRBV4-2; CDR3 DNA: TGTGCCAGCAGCCTGACGGAAGCGGGACCGGCCTACAATGAGCAGTTCTTC; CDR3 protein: CASSLTEAGPAYNEQFF
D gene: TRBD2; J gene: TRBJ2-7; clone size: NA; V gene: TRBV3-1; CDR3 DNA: TGTGCCAGCAGCCACCGGACTAGCGGGAGGTCCTACGAGCAGTACTTC; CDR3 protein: CASSHRTSGRSYEQYF
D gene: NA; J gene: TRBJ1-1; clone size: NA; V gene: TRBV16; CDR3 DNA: TGTGCCAGCAGCCAATGGGCGGGAAGGGACACTGAAGCTTTCTTT; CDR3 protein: CASSQWAGRDTEAFF
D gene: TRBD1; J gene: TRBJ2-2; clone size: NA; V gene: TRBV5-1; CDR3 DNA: TGCGCCAGCAGCTTGGAGCCCGGGACAGACAGGACCGGGGAGCTGTTTTTT; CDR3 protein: CASSLEPGTDRTGELFF
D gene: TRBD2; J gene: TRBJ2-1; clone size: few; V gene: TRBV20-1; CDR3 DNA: TGCAGTGCTAGACTTATGGGGACTAGCGGGACCAATGAGCAGTTCTTC; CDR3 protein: CSARLMGTSGTNEQFF
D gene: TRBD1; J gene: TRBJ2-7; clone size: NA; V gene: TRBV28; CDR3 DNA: TGTGCCAGCAGTTTACTGGGACAGGGAAACTACGAGCAGTACTTC; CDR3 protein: CASSLLGQGNYEQYF